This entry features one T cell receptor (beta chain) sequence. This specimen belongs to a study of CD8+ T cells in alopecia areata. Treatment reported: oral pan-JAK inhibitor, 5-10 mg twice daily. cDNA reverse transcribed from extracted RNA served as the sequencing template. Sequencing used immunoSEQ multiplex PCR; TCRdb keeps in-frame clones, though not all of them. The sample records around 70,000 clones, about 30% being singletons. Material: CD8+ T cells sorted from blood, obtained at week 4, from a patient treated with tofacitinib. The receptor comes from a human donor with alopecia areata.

The CDR3 DNA reads TGTGCCAGCAGCTTAGGGACTAGCGGGAGGATCGCCTACAATGAGCAGTTCTTC. Translating gives CASSLGTSGRIAYNEQFF. The rearrangement uses TRBV9 and TRBJ2-1, with 15 bases identical to TRBD2. Germline V gene sequence: CDR1 SGDLS, CDR2 YYNGEE. The CDR3 covers 18 residues. V dropped 4 bases and J dropped 2; count of bases not matched to a gene: 7.